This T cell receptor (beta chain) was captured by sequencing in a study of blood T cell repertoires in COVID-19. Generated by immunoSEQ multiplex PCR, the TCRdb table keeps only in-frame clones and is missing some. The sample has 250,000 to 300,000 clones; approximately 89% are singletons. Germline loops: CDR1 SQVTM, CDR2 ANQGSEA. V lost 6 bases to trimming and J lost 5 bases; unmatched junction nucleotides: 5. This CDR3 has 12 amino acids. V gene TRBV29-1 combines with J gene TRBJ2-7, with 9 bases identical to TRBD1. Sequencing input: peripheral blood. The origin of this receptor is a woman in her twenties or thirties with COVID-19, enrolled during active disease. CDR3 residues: CSVGTGRDEQYF. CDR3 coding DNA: TGCAGCGTCGGGACAGGGCGGGACGAGCAGTACTTC.